These 15 T cell receptor beta chains were sequenced from one sample in a study of T cells after yellow fever vaccination. Via MiXCR, TCRdb re-called the 5' RACE reads, giving one row per CDR3 protein. The profile covers some 300,000 distinct CDR3 sequences, with about 3.5% appearing a single time and less than 25% taken by the ten largest. Sequenced here: PBMCs, sampled on the day of the yellow fever booster vaccination. The receptors here all came from a man between 18 and 35 years old who received the YFV17D yellow fever vaccine.

This clonotype was recorded many times. V gene TRBV6-1 combines with J gene TRBJ1-2; no definite D call. Trimming took 5 bases from V and 2 from J, leaving 9 bases between them. Germline-derived CDR1 and CDR2 are MNHNS and SASEGT. This CDR3 is built from 13 residues. In DNA, the CDR3 is TGTGCCAGCAGTTTCCCGGGGAACTATGGCTACACCTTC. The encoded protein is CASSFPGNYGYTF.

The chain employs TRBV7-6 and TRBJ2-7; no clear D. Germline V gene data show CDR1 as SGHVS and CDR2 as FNYEAQ. The CDR3 spans 13 residues. V dropped 4 bases and J dropped 4 bases, with 11 bases sitting between them. This chain's CDR3 is CASSSPTQYEQYF. CDR3 DNA: TGTGCCAGCAGCTCTCCTACGCAGTACGAGCAGTACTTC.

The table lists this clonotype with a count of one. This rearrangement joins TRBV10-1 to TRBJ1-1, with a tentative D call TRBD1 (6 bases). Germline V lookup: CDR1 WNHNN, CDR2 SYGVQD (reference sequence). CDR3 length: 14 residues. Trimming took off 6 bases at V and 2 bases at J, with 13 bases between the two ends. The CDR3 protein is CASRSEGVNTEAFF. Written as DNA, the CDR3 is TGCGCCAGCAGATCGGAGGGGGTCAACACTGAAGCTTTCTTT.

In this sample, this clonotype turned up many times. The chain has TRBV7-9 and TRBJ1-1; 7 positions match TRBD1. Germline V CDR1 and CDR2: SEHNR, FQNEAQ (reference sequence). This CDR3 has 15 residues. Losses at the gene ends were 3 bases for V and 0 bases for J; bases not matched to a gene: 4. As DNA, the CDR3 is TGTGCCAGCAGCTTGGGACAGACCATGAACACTGAAGCTTTCTTT. This gives the protein CASSLGQTMNTEAFF.

The sample holds many counts of this clonotype. The CDR3 sequence: CASSNRASTDTQYF. The CDR3 region has the DNA TGCGCCAGCAGCAACCGAGCTAGCACAGATACGCAGTATTTT. This chain links TRBV5-1 with TRBJ2-3, with D uncertain. Trimming left V 4 bases short and J 0 bases short, with 9 bases between. CDR1 and CDR2 (germline): SGHRS, YFSETQ. The CDR3 contains 14 residues.

This clonotype was seen more than once but under ten times. A junction boundary mismatches the germline segment, possibly from a read error. The J gene is TRBJ1-2, the V gene TRBV28; TRBD1 matches at 9 bases. This CDR3 comprises 13 residues. Germline V gene lookup returns CDR1 MDHEN and CDR2 SYDVKM. The CDR3 DNA reads as TGTGCCAGCAGTTTAGGGGGACAGGGAAAAGTGGCCTTC. It codes for CASSLGGQGKVAF.

This clonotype was picked up a small number of times. The rearrangement uses TRBV7-2 and TRBJ1-5, with D tentatively TRBD1 (5 bases). CDR3 length: 17 residues. The V gene's germline CDR1 is SGHTA and CDR2 FQGNSA. The V end lost 0 bases, the J end lost 0 bases, and 12 bases lay between the germline ends. The CDR3 reads CASSLARGPYSNQPQHF. The DNA of the CDR3 is TGTGCCAGCAGCTTAGCAAGGGGTCCCTATAGCAATCAGCCCCAGCATTTT. The full variable domain, completed using reference TRBV7-2 and TRBJ1-5, is GAGVSQSPSNKVTEKGKDVELRCDPISGHTALYWYRQSLGQGLEFLIYFQGNSAPDKSGLPSDRFSAERTGGSVSTLTIQRTQQEDSAVYLCASSLARGPYSNQPQHFGDGTRLSIL.

This chain links TRBV25-1 with TRBJ2-3; no definite D call. The V gene lost 3 bases and the J gene lost 4 bases, with 8 bases spanning the gap. This CDR3 comprises 13 residues. The germline V gene encodes CDR1 MGHDK and CDR2 SYGVNS. The DNA for the CDR3 is TGTGCCAGCAGTGAGGGGTGGTCAGATACGCAGTATTTT. It encodes CASSEGWSDTQYF.

This clonotype was counted at least ten times. This chain uses TRBV20-1 with TRBJ1-2; TRBD1 is a possible D gene (6 bases). V lost 5 bases, J lost 6 bases, and 13 bases lay in between. This CDR3 is built from 12 residues. Germline-derived CDR1 and CDR2 are DFQATT and SNEGSKA (reference sequence). CDR3 sequence reads: CSALSGVDGYTF. For the CDR3, the DNA is TGCAGTGCTCTCTCAGGGGTCGATGGCTACACCTTC.

This clonotype has only a few counts. The chain uses TRBV6-5 and TRBJ1-6; the D is unclear. V lost 5 bases and J lost 10, with 15 bases in between. The CDR3 length is 14 residues. CDR1 is MNHEY, CDR2 SVGAGI, per germline. The CDR3 DNA follows: TGTGCCAGCAGTGCCACCCGGGCAGAATCACCCCTCCACTTT. This encodes CASSATRAESPLHF.

This clonotype came up many times. The J gene is TRBJ2-7, the V gene TRBV3-1; perhaps TRBD1 as D (6 bases). Trimming stripped 1 base from V and 3 bases from J, with 16 bases between. The CDR3 length is 16 residues. Germline CDR1 reads LGHDT; CDR2 reads YNNKEL (reference sequence). As DNA, the CDR3 is TGTGCCAGCAGCCAAGCTCTTCCAGGGGTCAGCTACGAGCAGTACTTC. It yields the protein CASSQALPGVSYEQYF.

This clonotype has ten or more counts. The chain has TRBV5-1 and TRBJ2-1; weak D call: TRBD2 (5 bases). Germline CDR1 is SGHRS and CDR2 is YFSETQ. The V end was cut by 4 bases, the J end by 8 bases, with 13 bases between. The CDR3 covers 13 residues. The CDR3: CASSPPGLDEQFF. DNA of the CDR3: TGCGCCAGCAGCCCCCCGGGGTTAGATGAGCAGTTCTTC.

This clonotype was recorded a few times. V and J are TRBV14 and TRBJ2-1; 7 nucleotides line up with TRBD1. The CDR3 has 15 residues. CDR1 and CDR2 from the germline V gene are SGHDN and FVKESK. V dropped 6 bases and J dropped 0; count of bases not matched to a gene: 5. CDR3 sequence: CASRDDRDSYNEQFF. CDR3 nucleotides: TGTGCCAGCAGGGACGACAGGGACTCCTACAATGAGCAGTTCTTC.

In its sample, this clonotype was seen many times. The V and J genes are TRBV2 and TRBJ2-7; TRBD1 is a possible D gene (5 bases). Germline V gene data show CDR1 as SNHLY and CDR2 as FYNNEI. The CDR3 contains 14 residues. V was cut by 3 bases and J by 2 bases, with 11 bases left in between. The CDR3: CASSETASTYEQYV. The CDR3 nucleotides are TGTGCCAGCAGTGAGACAGCCTCTACCTACGAGCAGTACGTC.

V and J are TRBV7-2 and TRBJ2-5; 13 nucleotides match TRBD2. Germline V gives CDR1 SGHTA, CDR2 FQGNSA. Trimming cost V 5 bases and J 4 bases; bases outside gene matches: 7. This CDR3 region has 16 residues. The chain's CDR3 is CASSRMTSGGTETQYF. The CDR3 DNA is TGTGCCAGCAGCCGGATGACTAGCGGGGGGACAGAGACCCAGTACTTC.